The entry below gives a single TCR beta chain sequence along with its context. Profiling relied on immunoSEQ multiplex PCR, and the TCRdb table lists in-frame clones only, not all of them. The sample yields tens of thousands of clones, about nine tenths seen once. These data come from a study of T cell responses to AZD1222 COVID-19 vaccine. The CDR3 loop spans 18 amino acids. The V segment lost 7 bases and the J segment 2 bases; nucleotides outside the gene matches: 17. The germline gives CDR1 SNHLY, CDR2 FYNNEI. This sample comprised peripheral blood, obtained 28 days after the second dose of the MenACWY control vaccine. This clonotype was obtained from an adult who received the MenACWY meningococcal vaccine as a control. The genes are TRBV2 and TRBJ1-5; TRBD1 matches at 7 bases. The CDR3 is CASTAGRGQGFGNQPQHF. CDR3 coding DNA: TGTGCCAGCACCGCCGGGAGGGGGCAAGGTTTCGGCAATCAGCCCCAGCATTTT.